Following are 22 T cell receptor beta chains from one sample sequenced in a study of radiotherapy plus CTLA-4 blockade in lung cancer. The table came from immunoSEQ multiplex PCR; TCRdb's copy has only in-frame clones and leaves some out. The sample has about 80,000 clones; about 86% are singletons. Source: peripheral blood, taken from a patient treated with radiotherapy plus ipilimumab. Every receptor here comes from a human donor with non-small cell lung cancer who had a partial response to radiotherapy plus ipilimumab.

The CDR3 loop is CASSLDRGHFGYTF. CDR3 bases: TGTGCCAGCAGCTTGGATCGAGGACACTTTGGCTACACCTTC. The chain couples TRBV5-4 to TRBJ1-2; D perhaps matches TRBD1 (5 bases). Trimming removed 0 bases from V and 7 bases from J, with 13 bases in between. CDR3 length: 14 residues. Germline loops: CDR1 SGHNT, CDR2 YYREEE (reference sequence).

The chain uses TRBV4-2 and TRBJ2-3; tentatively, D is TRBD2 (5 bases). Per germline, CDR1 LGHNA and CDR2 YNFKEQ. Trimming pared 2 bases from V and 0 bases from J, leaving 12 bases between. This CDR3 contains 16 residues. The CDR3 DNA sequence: TGTGCCAGCAGCCAAAGTGGTCGCGGGAGCACAGATACGCAGTATTTT. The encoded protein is CASSQSGRGSTDTQYF.

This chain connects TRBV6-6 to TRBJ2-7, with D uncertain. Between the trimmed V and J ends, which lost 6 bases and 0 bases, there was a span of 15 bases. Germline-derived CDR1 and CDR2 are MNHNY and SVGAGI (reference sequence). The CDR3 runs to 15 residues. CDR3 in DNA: TGTGCCAGCAGCAAAATTCGGGTGAGCTCCTACGAGCAGTACTTC. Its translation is CASSKIRVSSYEQYF.

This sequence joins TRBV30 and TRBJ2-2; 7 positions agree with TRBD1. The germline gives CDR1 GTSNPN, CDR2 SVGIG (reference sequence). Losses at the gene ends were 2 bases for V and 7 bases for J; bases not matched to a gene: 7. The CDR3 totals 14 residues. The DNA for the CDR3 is TGTGCCTGGAGTTCCCGACAGGGAGTCGGGGAGCTGTTTTTT. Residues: CAWSSRQGVGELFF.

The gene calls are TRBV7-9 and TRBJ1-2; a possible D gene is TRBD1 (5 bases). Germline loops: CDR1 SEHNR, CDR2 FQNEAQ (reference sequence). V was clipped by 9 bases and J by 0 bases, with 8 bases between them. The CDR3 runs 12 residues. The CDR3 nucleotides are TGTGCCAGTGGGGGGACTAACTATGGCTACACCTTC. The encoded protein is CASGGTNYGYTF.

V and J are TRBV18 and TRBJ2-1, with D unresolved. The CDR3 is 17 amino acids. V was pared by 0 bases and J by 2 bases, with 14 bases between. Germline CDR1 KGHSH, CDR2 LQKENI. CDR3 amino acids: CASSPPLSSDAYNEQFF. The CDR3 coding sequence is TGTGCCAGCTCACCACCGCTGTCCAGCGACGCCTACAATGAGCAGTTCTTC.

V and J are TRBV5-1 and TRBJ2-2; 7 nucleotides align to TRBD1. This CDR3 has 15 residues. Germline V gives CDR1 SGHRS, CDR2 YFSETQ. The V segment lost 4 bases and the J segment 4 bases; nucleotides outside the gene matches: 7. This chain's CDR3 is CASSQGTDITGELFF. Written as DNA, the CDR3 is TGCGCCAGCAGCCAAGGGACAGACATCACCGGGGAGCTGTTTTTT. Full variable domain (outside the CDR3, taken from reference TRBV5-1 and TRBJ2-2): KAGVTQTPRYLIKTRGQQVTLSCSPISGHRSVSWYQQTPGQGLQFLFEYFSETQRNKGNFPGRFSGRQFSNSRSEMNVSTLELGDSALYLCASSQGTDITGELFFGEGSRLTVL.

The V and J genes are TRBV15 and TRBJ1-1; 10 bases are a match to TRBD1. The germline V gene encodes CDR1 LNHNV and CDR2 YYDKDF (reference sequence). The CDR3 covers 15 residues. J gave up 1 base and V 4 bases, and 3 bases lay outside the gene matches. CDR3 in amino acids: CATSTGDRGNTEAFF. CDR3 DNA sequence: TGTGCCACCAGCACCGGGGACAGGGGGAACACTGAAGCTTTCTTT. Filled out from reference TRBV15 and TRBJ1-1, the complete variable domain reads DAMVIQNPRYQVTQFGKPVTLSCSQTLNHNVMYWYQQKSSQAPKLLFHYYDKDFNNEADTPDNFQSRRPNTSFCFLDIRSPGLGDTAMYLCATSTGDRGNTEAFFGQGTRLTVV.

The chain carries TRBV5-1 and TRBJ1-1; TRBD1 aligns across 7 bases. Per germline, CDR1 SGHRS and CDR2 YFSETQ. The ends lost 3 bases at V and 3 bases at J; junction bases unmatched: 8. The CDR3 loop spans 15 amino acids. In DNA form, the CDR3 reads TGCGCCAGCAGCTCTGACAGGGTAGGGGACACTGAAGCTTTCTTT. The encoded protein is CASSSDRVGDTEAFF.

The CDR3 bases are TGTGCCTGGAGTATGGACAGGGTGATTTACTTC. Encoded protein: CAWSMDRVIYF. The chain combines TRBV30 with TRBJ2-7; 8 positions agree with TRBD1. The CDR3 loop spans 11 amino acids. Germline-derived CDR1 and CDR2 are GTSNPN and SVGIG (reference sequence). With V trimmed by 2 bases and J by 13 bases, 7 bases remained unmatched.

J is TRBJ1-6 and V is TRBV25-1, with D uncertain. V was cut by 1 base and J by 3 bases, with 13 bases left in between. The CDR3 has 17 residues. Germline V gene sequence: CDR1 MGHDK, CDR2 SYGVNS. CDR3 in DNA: TGTGCCAGCAGTGAATCTCGCAGGTCCCTCTATAATTCACCCCTCCACTTT. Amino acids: CASSESRRSLYNSPLHF.

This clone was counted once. The CDR3 reads CASSSMGGSETQYF. In DNA form, the CDR3 reads TGTGCCAGCAGTTCAATGGGGGGTTCGGAGACCCAGTACTTC. The chain employs TRBV28 and TRBJ2-5; maybe TRBD2 (6 bases). This CDR3 region has 14 residues. Germline V gene data show CDR1 as MDHEN and CDR2 as SYDVKM. Trimming stripped 4 bases from V and 5 bases from J, with 14 bases between.

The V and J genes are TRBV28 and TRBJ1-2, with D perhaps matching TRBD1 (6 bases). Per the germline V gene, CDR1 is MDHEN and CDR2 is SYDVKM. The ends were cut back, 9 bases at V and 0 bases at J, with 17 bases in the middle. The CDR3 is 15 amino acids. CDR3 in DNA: TGTGCCAGTAGGCCCGACAGGTTAGCTAACTATGGCTACACCTTC. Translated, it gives CASRPDRLANYGYTF.

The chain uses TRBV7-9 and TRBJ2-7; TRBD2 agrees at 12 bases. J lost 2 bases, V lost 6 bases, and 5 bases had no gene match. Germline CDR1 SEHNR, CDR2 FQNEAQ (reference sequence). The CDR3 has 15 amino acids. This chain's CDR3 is CASSPLAGGTYEQYF. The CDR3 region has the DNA TGTGCCAGCAGTCCACTAGCGGGAGGTACCTACGAGCAGTACTTC.

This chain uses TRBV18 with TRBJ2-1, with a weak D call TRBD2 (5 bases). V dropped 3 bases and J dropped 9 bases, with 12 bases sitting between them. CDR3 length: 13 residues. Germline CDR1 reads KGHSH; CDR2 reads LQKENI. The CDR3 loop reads CASSPGYEGEQFF. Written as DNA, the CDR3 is TGTGCCAGCTCACCCGGGTACGAGGGTGAGCAGTTCTTC. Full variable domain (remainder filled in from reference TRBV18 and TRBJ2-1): NAGVMQNPRHLVRRRGQEARLRCSPMKGHSHVYWYRQLPEEGLKFMVYLQKENIIDESGMPKERFSAEFPKEGPSILRIQQVVRGDSAAYFCASSPGYEGEQFFGPGTRLTVL.

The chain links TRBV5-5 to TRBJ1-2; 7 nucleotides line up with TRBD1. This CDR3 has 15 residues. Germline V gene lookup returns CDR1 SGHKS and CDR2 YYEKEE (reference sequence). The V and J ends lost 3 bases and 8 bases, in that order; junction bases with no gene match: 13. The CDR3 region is CASSSGQLGTYGYTF. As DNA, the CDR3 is TGTGCCAGCAGCTCGGGACAGCTGGGCACCTACGGCTACACCTTC.

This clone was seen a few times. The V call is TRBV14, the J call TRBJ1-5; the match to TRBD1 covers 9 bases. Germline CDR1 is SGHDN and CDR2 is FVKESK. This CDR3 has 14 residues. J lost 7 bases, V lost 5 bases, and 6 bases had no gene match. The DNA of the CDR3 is TGTGCCAGCAGCTCGACAGGGGGAAACCAGCCCCAGCATTTT. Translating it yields CASSSTGGNQPQHF.

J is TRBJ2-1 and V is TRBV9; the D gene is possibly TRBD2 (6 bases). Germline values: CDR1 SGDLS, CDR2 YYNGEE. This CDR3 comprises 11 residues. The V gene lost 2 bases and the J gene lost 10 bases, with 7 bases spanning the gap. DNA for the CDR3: TGTGCCAGCAGCGTTGGGGGGGAGCAGTTCTTC. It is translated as CASSVGGEQFF.

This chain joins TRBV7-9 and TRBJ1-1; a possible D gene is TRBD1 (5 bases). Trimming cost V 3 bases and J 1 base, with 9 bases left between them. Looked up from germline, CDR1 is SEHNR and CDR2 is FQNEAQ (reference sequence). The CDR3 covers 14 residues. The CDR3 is CASSFLDKNTEAFF. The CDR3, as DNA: TGTGCCAGCAGCTTCCTGGACAAGAACACTGAAGCTTTCTTT.

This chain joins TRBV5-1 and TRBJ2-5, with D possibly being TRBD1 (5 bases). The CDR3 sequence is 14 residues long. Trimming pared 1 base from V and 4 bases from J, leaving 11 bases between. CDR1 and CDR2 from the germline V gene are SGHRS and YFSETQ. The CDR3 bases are TGCGCCAGCAGCTTGCAAGGACAAAGAGAGACCCAGTACTTC. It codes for CASSLQGQRETQYF.

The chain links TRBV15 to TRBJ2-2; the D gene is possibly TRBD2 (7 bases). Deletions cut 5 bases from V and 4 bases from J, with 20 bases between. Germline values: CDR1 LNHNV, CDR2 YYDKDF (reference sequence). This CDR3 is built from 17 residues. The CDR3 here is CATSGRGQRGFTGELFF. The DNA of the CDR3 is TGTGCCACCAGCGGGAGGGGACAAAGGGGGTTCACCGGGGAGCTGTTTTTT.

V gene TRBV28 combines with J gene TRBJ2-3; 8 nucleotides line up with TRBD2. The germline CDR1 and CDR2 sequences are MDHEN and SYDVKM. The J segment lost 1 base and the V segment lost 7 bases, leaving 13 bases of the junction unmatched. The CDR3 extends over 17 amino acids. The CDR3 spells CASIGPSGRGGTDTQYF. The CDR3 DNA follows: TGTGCCAGCATCGGCCCGAGCGGGAGAGGGGGCACAGATACGCAGTATTTT. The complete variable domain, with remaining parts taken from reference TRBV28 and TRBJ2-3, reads DVKVTQSSRYLVKRTGEKVFLECVQDMDHENMFWYRQDPGLGLRLIYFSYDVKMKEKGDIPEGYSVSREKKERFSLILESASTNQTSMYLCASIGPSGRGGTDTQYFGPGTRLTVL.